This TCR beta chain was retrieved from a study of beta chain features in type 1 diabetes. All of the isolated RNA was reverse transcribed, so expressed TCRB transcripts were sequenced. The repertoire was sequenced with immunoSEQ multiplex PCR; TCRdb's copy has only in-frame clones and lacks some. The sample has 250,000 to 350,000 clones, 11% to 15% seen once; the top ten hold 6.7%. One heparinised blood draw averaging about 120 mL was given by each donor. Sorting that relied on CD45RO/CCR7/CD25/CD127/CD95/CD27 yielded CD4+ naive, central memory, regulatory and stem cell-like memory cells. Over 95% purity was reached by all sorted populations. The CDR3 totals 9 residues. The V end was cut by 8 bases, the J end by 7 bases, with 5 bases between. From germline, CDR1 is SNHLY and CDR2 FYNNEI.

The sequenced material came from central memory CD4+ T cells from blood. This clonotype originated in a man in his thirties or forties in good health. V usage is TRBV2 and J usage is TRBJ1-1; D is undetermined. CDR3 sequence (DNA): TGTGCCAGCGGAATTGAAGCTTTCTTT. Its protein product is CASGIEAFF.